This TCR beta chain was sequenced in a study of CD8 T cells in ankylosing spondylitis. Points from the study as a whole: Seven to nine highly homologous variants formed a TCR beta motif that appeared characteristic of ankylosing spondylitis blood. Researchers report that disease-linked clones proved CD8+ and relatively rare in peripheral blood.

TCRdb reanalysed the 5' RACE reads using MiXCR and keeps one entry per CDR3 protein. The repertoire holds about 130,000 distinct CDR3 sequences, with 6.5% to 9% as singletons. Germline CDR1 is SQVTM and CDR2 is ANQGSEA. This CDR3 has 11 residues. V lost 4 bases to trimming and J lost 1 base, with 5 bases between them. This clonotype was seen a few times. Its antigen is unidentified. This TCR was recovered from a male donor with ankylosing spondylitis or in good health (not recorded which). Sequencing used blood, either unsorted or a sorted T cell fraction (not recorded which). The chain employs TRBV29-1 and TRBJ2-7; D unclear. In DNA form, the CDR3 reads TGCAGCGTTGTGACTTCCTACGAGCAGTACTTC. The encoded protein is CSVVTSYEQYF.